This T cell receptor (beta chain) was recorded in a study of shared clonotypes between healthy human individuals. Sequencing was performed with immunoSEQ multiplex PCR; in TCRdb, only in-frame clones are kept and a portion is missing. The profile shows millions of clones, about 95% of them singletons. Of note for this clone: One end of the junction is discordant with germline, which a read error may explain.

Terminally differentiated effector memory CD45RA+ cells were excluded by CCR7 positive selection of CD45RO-negative cells. This clonotype originated in a young man in good health. Sequencing input: naive CD8+ T cells sorted from blood.

This CDR3 reads CASSLGIGGDYEQYF. The CDR3 DNA follows: TGTGCCAGCAGTTTGGGTATTGGGGGTGACTACGAGCAGTACTTC. The J gene is TRBJ2-7, the V gene TRBV5-4; possibly TRBD1 or TRBD2 for D (5 bases each). CDR1 is SGHNT and CDR2 is YYREEE in the germline V gene (reference sequence). CDR3 length equals 15 residues.